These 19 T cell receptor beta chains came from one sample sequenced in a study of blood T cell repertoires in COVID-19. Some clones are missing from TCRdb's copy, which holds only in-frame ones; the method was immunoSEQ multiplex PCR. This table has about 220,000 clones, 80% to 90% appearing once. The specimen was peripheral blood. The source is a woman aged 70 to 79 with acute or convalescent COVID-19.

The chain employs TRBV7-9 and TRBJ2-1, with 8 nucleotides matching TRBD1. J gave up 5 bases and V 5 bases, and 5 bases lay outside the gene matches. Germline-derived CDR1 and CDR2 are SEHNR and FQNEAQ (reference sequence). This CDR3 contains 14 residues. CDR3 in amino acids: CASSRDRMDNEQFF. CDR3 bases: TGTGCCAGCAGCCGGGACAGGATGGACAATGAGCAGTTCTTC.

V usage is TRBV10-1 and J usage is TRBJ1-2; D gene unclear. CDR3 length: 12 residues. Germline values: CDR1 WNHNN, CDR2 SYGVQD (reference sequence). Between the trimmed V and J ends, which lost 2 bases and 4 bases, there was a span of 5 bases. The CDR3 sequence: CASSEGSYGYTF. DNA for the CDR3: TGCGCCAGCAGTGAGGGGAGCTATGGCTACACCTTC.

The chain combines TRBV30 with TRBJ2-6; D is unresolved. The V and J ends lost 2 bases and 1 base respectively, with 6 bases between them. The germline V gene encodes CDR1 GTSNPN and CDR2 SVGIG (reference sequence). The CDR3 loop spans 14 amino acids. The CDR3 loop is CAWSYVSGANVLTF. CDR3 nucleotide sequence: TGTGCCTGGAGTTATGTTTCTGGGGCCAACGTCCTGACTTTC.

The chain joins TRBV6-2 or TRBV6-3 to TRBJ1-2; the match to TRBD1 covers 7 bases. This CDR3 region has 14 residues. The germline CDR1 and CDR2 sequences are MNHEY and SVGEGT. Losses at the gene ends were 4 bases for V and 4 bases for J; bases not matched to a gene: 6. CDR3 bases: TGTGCCAGCAGTTCCTTAGGGGGCAGCTATGGCTACACCTTC. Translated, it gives CASSSLGGSYGYTF.

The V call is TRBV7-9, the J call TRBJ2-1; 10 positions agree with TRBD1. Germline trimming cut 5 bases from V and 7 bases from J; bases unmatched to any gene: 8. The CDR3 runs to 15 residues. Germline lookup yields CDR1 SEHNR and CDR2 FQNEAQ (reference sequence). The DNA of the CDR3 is TGTGCCAGCAGCGCCCGACAGGGGGCGCTGAATGAGCAGTTCTTC. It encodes CASSARQGALNEQFF.

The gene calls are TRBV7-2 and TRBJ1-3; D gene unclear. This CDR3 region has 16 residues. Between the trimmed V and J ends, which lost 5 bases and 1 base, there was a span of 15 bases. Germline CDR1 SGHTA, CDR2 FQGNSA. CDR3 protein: CASSPAGRVSGNTIYF. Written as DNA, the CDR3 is TGTGCCAGCAGCCCGGCGGGGAGGGTTTCTGGAAACACCATATATTTT.

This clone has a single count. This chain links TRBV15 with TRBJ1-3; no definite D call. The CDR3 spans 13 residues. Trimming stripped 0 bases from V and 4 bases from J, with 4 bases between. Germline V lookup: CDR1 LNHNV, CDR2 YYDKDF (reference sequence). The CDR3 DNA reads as TGTGCCACCAGCAGAGAAGCGGGAAACACCATATATTTT. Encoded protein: CATSREAGNTIYF.

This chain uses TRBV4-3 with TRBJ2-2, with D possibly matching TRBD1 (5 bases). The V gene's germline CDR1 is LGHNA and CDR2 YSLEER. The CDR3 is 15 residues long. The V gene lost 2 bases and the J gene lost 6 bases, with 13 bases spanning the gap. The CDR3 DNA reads TGCGCCAGCAGCCAAAACGGCATAGGGGCCGGGGAGCTGTTTTTT. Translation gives CASSQNGIGAGELFF.

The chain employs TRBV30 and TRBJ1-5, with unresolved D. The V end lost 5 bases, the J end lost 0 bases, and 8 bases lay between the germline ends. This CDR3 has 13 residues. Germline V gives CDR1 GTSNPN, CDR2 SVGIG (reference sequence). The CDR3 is CAWGHTSNQPQHF. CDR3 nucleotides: TGTGCCTGGGGTCACACTAGCAATCAGCCCCAGCATTTT. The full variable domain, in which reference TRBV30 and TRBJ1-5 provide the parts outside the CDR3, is SQTIHQWPATLVQPVGSPLSLECTVEGTSNPNLYWYRQAAGRGLQLLFYSVGIGQISSEVPQNLSASRPQDRQFILSSKKLLLSDSGFYLCAWGHTSNQPQHFGDGTRLSIL.

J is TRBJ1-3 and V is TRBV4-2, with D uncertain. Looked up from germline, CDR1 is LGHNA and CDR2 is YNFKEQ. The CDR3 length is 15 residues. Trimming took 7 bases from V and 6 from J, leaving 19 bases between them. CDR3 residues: CASNPSGLNPNTIYF. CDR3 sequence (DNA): TGTGCCAGCAACCCCTCGGGTCTTAATCCAAACACCATATATTTT.

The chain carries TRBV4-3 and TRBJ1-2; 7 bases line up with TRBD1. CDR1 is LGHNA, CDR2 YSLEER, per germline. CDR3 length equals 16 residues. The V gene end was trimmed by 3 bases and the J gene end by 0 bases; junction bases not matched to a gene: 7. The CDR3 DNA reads TGCGCCAGCAGCCACCAGACAGGGAGAGCTAACTATGGCTACACCTTC. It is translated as CASSHQTGRANYGYTF.

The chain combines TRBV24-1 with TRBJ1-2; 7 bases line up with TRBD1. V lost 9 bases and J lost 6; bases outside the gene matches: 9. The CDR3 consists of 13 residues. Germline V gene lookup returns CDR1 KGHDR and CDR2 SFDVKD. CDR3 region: CATGTGTDHGYTF. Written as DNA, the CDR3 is TGTGCCACCGGAACCGGGACAGATCATGGCTACACCTTC.

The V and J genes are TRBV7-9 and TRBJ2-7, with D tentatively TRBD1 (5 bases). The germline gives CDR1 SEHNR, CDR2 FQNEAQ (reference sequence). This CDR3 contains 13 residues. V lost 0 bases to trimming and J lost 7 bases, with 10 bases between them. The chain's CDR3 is CASSLAGAQEQYF. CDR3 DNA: TGTGCCAGCAGCTTAGCAGGGGCTCAAGAGCAGTACTTC.

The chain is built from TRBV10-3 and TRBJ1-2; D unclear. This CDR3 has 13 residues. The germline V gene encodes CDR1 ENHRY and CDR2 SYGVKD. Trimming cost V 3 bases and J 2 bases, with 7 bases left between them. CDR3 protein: CAISEAENYGYTF. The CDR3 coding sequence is TGTGCCATCAGTGAAGCCGAGAACTATGGCTACACCTTC.

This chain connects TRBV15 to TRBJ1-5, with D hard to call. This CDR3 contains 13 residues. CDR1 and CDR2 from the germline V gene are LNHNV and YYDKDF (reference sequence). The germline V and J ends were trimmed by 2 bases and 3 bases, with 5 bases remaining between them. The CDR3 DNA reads TGTGCCACCAGCAGACAGGTCAATCAGCCCCAGCATTTT. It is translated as CATSRQVNQPQHF. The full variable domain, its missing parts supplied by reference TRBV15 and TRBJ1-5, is DAMVIQNPRYQVTQFGKPVTLSCSQTLNHNVMYWYQQKSSQAPKLLFHYYDKDFNNEADTPDNFQSRRPNTSFCFLDIRSPGLGDTAMYLCATSRQVNQPQHFGDGTRLSIL.

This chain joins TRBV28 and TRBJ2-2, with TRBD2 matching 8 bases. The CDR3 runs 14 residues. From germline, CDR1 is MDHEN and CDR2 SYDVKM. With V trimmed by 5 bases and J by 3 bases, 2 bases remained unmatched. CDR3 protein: CASSPGGDTGELFF. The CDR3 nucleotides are TGTGCCAGCAGTCCGGGGGGGGACACCGGGGAGCTGTTTTTT.

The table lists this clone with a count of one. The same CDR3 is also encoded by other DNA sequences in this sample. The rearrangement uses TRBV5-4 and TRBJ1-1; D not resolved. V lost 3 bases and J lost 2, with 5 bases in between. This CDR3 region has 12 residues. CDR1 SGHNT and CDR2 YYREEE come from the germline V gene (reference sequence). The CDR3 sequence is CASSSVNTEAFF. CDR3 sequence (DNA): TGTGCCAGCAGCTCAGTAAACACTGAAGCTTTCTTT. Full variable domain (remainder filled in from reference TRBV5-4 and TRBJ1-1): ETGVTQSPTHLIKTRGQQVTLRCSSQSGHNTVSWYQQALGQGPQFIFQYYREEENGRGNFPPRFSGLQFPNYSSELNVNALELDDSALYLCASSSVNTEAFFGQGTRLTVV.

CDR3 protein: CSVDPRGTTKNYGYTF. CDR3 DNA: TGCAGCGTTGACCCCCGTGGGACAACTAAAAACTATGGCTACACCTTC. The J gene is TRBJ1-2, the V gene TRBV29-1, with D possibly matching TRBD1 (6 bases). V was clipped by 3 bases and J by 2 bases, with 19 bases between them. Germline V gene data show CDR1 as SQVTM and CDR2 as ANQGSEA. The CDR3 extends over 16 amino acids.

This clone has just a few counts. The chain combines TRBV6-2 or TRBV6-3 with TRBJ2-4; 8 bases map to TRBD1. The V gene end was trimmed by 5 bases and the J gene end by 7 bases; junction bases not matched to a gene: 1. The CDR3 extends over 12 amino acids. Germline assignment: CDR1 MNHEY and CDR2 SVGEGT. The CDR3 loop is CASSTGGNIQYF. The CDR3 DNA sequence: TGTGCCAGCAGTACAGGGGGGAACATTCAGTACTTC.